This T cell receptor beta chain was sequenced for a study of control samples from healthy donors and cancer patients. Generated by immunoSEQ multiplex PCR, the TCRdb table keeps only in-frame clones and is missing some. The table records around 250,000 clones, roughly 87% of them present only once. The V end lost 5 bases, the J end lost 1 base, and 8 bases lay between the germline ends. CDR3 length: 13 amino acids. Germline V gene lookup returns CDR1 SNHLY and CDR2 FYNNEI. The specimen sequenced was PBMCs. The TCR originated in a woman aged 55-69 years with lung cancer. The gene calls are TRBV2 and TRBJ1-1; no clear D. CDR3 in DNA: TGTGCCAGCAGTCCTCAGCAGAACACTGAAGCTTTCTTT. Its protein is CASSPQQNTEAFF. The variable domain in full, with the rest retrieved from reference TRBV2 and TRBJ1-1, is EPEVTQTPSHQVTQMGQEVILRCVPISNHLYFYWYRQILGQKVEFLVSFYNNEISEKSEIFDDQFSVERPDGSNFTLKIRSTKLEDSAMYFCASSPQQNTEAFFGQGTRLTVV.